These T cell receptor beta chains were read from a single sample in a study of blood T cell repertoires in COVID-19. The repertoire was sequenced with immunoSEQ multiplex PCR; TCRdb's copy has only in-frame clones and lacks some. Among 310,000 or so clones listed, about 90% were seen once. The sample was peripheral blood. These TCRs come from a woman under 40 who had recovered from COVID-19. Each CDR3 is given with its conserved first and last residue. D genes are given only for firm matches. Clone size is shown for a subset of rows, as once, few, many or a class of expanded clone.

>TRBV5-4|NA|NA|TRBJ2-7
CASRGLSGEQYF
TGTGCCAGCAGAGGTCTAAGCGGCGAGCAGTACTTC
>TRBV5-6|TRBD1|NA|TRBJ2-1
CASSRTGVEQFF
TGTGCCAGCAGCCGTACAGGGGTCGAGCAGTTCTTC
>TRBV11-2|NA|NA|TRBJ1-1
CASSSPGPWGTEAFF
TGTGCCAGCAGCTCGCCAGGGCCATGGGGCACTGAAGCTTTCTTT
>TRBV7-6|NA|few|TRBJ1-1
CASSLLPGSGTEAFF
TGTGCCAGCAGCTTATTACCGGGATCTGGCACTGAAGCTTTCTTT
>TRBV27|TRBD1|NA|TRBJ2-2
CASSWDRGRRDGELFF
TGTGCCAGCAGCTGGGACAGGGGGCGGCGGGACGGGGAGCTGTTTTTT
>TRBV5-1|NA|NA|TRBJ2-3
CASSLSWGPGDTQYF
TGCGCCAGCAGCTTGTCCTGGGGGCCAGGGGATACGCAGTATTTT
>TRBV29-1|TRBD2|once|TRBJ2-2
CSALGEGTGELFF
TGCAGTGCACTGGGGGAGGGGACCGGGGAGCTGTTTTTT
>TRBV29-1|TRBD1|NA|TRBJ2-1
CSVVFLATGGYNEQFF
TGCAGCGTTGTGTTTTTGGCGACAGGGGGCTACAATGAGCAGTTCTTC
>TRBV5-8|TRBD1|NA|TRBJ2-2
CASTGGYPGELFF
TGTGCCAGCACAGGGGGCTATCCCGGGGAGCTGTTTTTT
>TRBV19|NA|NA|TRBJ2-1
CASSIEEGLVDNEQFF
TGTGCCAGTAGTATCGAAGAGGGACTGGTCGACAATGAGCAGTTCTTC
>TRBV11-3|TRBD1|NA|TRBJ2-3
CASSLGPTGVGLTDTQYF
TGTGCCAGCAGCTTAGGACCGACAGGGGTCGGACTCACAGATACGCAGTATTTT
>TRBV19|NA|NA|TRBJ1-3
CASRRQFFGGNTIYF
TGTGCCAGTAGGCGACAGTTCTTTGGGGGAAACACCATATATTTT
>TRBV2|TRBD1|NA|TRBJ1-6
CASSLATGEAIIRVSPLHF
TGTGCCAGCAGTCTGGCTACAGGGGAGGCGATAATAAGGGTTTCACCCCTCCACTTT
>TRBV19|NA|NA|TRBJ1-2
CASSIGGNGYTF
TGTGCCAGTAGTATTGGCGGCAATGGCTACACCTTC
>TRBV9|NA|once|TRBJ2-2
CASSLQFTGELFF
TGTGCCAGCAGCCTTCAGTTTACCGGGGAGCTGTTTTTT
>TRBV12-2|NA|NA|TRBJ1-2
CASRSKRDRYRYGYTF
TGTGCAAGTCGCTCAAAAAGGGACAGGTATCGCTATGGCTACACCTTC
>TRBV11-3|TRBD1|NA|TRBJ2-2
CASSHQDRATNTGELFF
TGTGCCAGCAGCCACCAAGACAGGGCCACGAACACCGGGGAGCTGTTTTTT
>TRBV3-1/TRBV3-2|TRBD2|NA|TRBJ2-3
CASSRLAGGTDTQYF
TGTGCCAGCAGCCGACTAGCGGGCGGCACAGATACGCAGTATTTT
>TRBV14|NA|once|TRBJ2-1
CASSEITYNEQFF
TGTGCCAGCAGCGAGATAACCTACAATGAGCAGTTCTTC
>TRBV27|NA|once|TRBJ1-6
CASSLQSNSPLHF
TGTGCCAGCAGTTTACAGTCGAATTCACCCCTCCACTTT
>TRBV6-5|NA|NA|TRBJ1-4
CASRGSTNEKLFF
TGTGCCAGCAGGGGCTCAACTAATGAAAAACTGTTTTTT
>TRBV27|TRBD1|NA|TRBJ2-5
CASSRDRGSETQYF
TGTGCCAGCAGCCGGGACAGGGGGTCCGAGACCCAGTACTTC
>TRBV19|NA|NA|TRBJ1-5
CASSDLNRVVNQPQHF
TGTGCCAGTAGTGACCTCAACAGGGTGGTCAATCAGCCCCAGCATTTT
>TRBV19|NA|NA|TRBJ1-1
CASSVQGPTEAFF
TGTGCCAGTAGTGTACAGGGTCCCACTGAAGCTTTCTTT
>TRBV28|TRBD2|NA|TRBJ2-3
CATDGGDTQYF
TGTGCCACCGACGGGGGGGATACGCAGTATTTT
>TRBV7-3|NA|NA|TRBJ2-3
CASSLAGPDTQYF
TGTGCCAGCAGCTTAGCGGGGCCAGATACGCAGTATTTT
>TRBV6-6|NA|NA|TRBJ1-1
CASYDRGLNTEAFF
TGTGCCAGCTACGATCGGGGATTGAACACTGAAGCTTTCTTT
>TRBV18|NA|NA|TRBJ2-4
CASSPRGGPAKNIQYF
TGTGCCAGCTCACCACGGGGGGGGCCGGCCAAAAACATTCAGTACTTC
>TRBV25-1|NA|once|TRBJ1-2
CASPGGSPYGYTF
TGTGCCAGTCCCGGGGGTAGTCCCTATGGCTACACCTTC
>TRBV28|TRBD1|NA|TRBJ2-7
CASSGDRPYEQYF
TGTGCCAGCAGTGGGGACAGACCCTACGAGCAGTACTTC
>TRBV5-6|TRBD2|NA|TRBJ2-7
CASSQGTSGRSYEQYF
TGTGCCAGCAGCCAGGGGACTAGCGGGAGATCCTACGAGCAGTACTTC
>TRBV30|NA|NA|TRBJ2-7
CAWTGLSYEQYF
TGTGCCTGGACAGGTCTTTCCTACGAGCAGTACTTC
>TRBV6-5|NA|NA|TRBJ1-2
CASSYSGAHTF
TGTGCCAGCAGTTACTCGGGGGCCCACACCTTC
>TRBV6-2/TRBV6-3|NA|NA|TRBJ1-1
CASSYGGTNEAFF
TGTGCCAGCAGTTATGGGGGCACGAATGAAGCTTTCTTT
>TRBV2|NA|NA|TRBJ1-6
CASSEDGRGESPLHF
TGTGCCAGCAGTGAAGATGGCAGGGGCGAATCACCCCTCCACTTT
>TRBV5-6|NA|NA|TRBJ1-6
CASSLDREASPLHF
TGTGCCAGCAGCTTGGACAGGGAAGCTTCACCCCTCCACTTT
>TRBV27|TRBD2|few|TRBJ2-1
CASHLFRGGEQFF
TGTGCCAGCCACCTTTTTCGGGGGGGTGAGCAGTTCTTC
>TRBV7-9|NA|NA|TRBJ1-5
CASRMGSNQPQHF
TGTGCCAGCAGGATGGGCAGCAATCAGCCCCAGCATTTT
>TRBV5-1|NA|NA|TRBJ2-5
CASTSGSGNQETQYF
TGCGCCAGCACCTCCGGAAGCGGTAATCAGGAGACCCAGTACTTC
>TRBV7-3|NA|NA|TRBJ2-2
CASSLEASELFF
TGTGCCAGCAGCTTAGAGGCCAGCGAGCTGTTTTTT
>TRBV7-9|NA|NA|TRBJ1-5
CASSLGLFSNQPQHF
TGTGCCAGCAGCTTAGGCCTATTTAGCAATCAGCCCCAGCATTTT
>TRBV5-1|NA|few|TRBJ2-6
CASSMKQGTGANVLTF
TGCGCCAGCAGCATGAAACAGGGAACTGGGGCCAACGTCCTGACTTTC
>TRBV7-2|NA|few|TRBJ2-2
CASSLGQNTGELFF
TGTGCCAGCAGCTTGGGCCAGAACACCGGGGAGCTGTTTTTT
>TRBV12-5|NA|NA|TRBJ2-2
CASGLVLSTVTGELFF
TGTGCTAGTGGTTTGGTACTATCGACTGTCACCGGGGAGCTGTTTTTT
>TRBV20-1|NA|NA|TRBJ2-5
CSASSVSEGTQYF
TGCAGTGCTAGTAGTGTCAGTGAGGGGACCCAGTACTTC
>TRBV4-1|NA|NA|TRBJ2-5
CASSQGRVETQYF
TGCGCCAGCAGCCAAGGCAGGGTTGAGACCCAGTACTTC
>TRBV29-1|TRBD1|once|TRBJ1-2
CSGFDRVDYGYTF
TGCAGCGGTTTTGACAGGGTTGACTATGGCTACACCTTC
>TRBV13|NA|NA|TRBJ2-1
CASSWGGSYNEQFF
TGTGCCAGCAGCTGGGGAGGCTCCTACAATGAGCAGTTCTTC
>TRBV28|TRBD1|NA|TRBJ2-1
CASRTGQGGNEQFF
TGTGCCAGCAGAACCGGACAGGGGGGGAATGAGCAGTTCTTC
>TRBV19|NA|NA|TRBJ2-7
CASSIGQGKNYEQYF
TGTGCCAGTAGTATAGGCCAGGGGAAAAACTACGAGCAGTACTTC
>TRBV5-6|NA|NA|TRBJ2-3
CASSLARNTQYF
TGTGCCAGCAGCTTGGCGAGGAATACGCAGTATTTT
>TRBV30|NA|NA|TRBJ1-1
CAWRDMNTEAFF
TGTGCCTGGAGGGACATGAACACTGAAGCTTTCTTT
>TRBV9|TRBD2|NA|TRBJ2-2
CASSVGGSGNTGELFF
TGTGCCAGCAGCGTAGGCGGGAGCGGGAACACCGGGGAGCTGTTTTTT
>TRBV4-2|NA|NA|TRBJ2-2
CASSQEGVTGELFF
TGTGCCAGCAGCCAAGAAGGGGTGACCGGGGAGCTGTTTTTT
>TRBV11-2|TRBD2|NA|TRBJ2-1
CASSLDLAGLDNEQFF
TGTGCCAGCAGCTTAGATCTAGCGGGTCTGGACAATGAGCAGTTCTTC